The T cell receptor (beta chain) described here comes from a study of T cell responses to AZD1222 COVID-19 vaccine. Study information: Second doses that came at about 4 or about 12 weeks were put together.

CDR3 length: 15 amino acids. Germline loops: CDR1 SGHNT, CDR2 YYREEE (reference sequence). V gave up 5 bases and J gave up 4 bases, with 17 bases separating them. This clone occurred once. Its antigen is unidentified. Overall study findings and caveats: The sample set comprised mostly white British donors with more females, and clonal diversity was possibly underestimated.

Clones were read by immunoSEQ multiplex PCR, and TCRdb kept only the in-frame ones, dropping some. The sample carries approximately 100,000 clones, roughly nine tenths recorded once. This rearrangement joins TRBV5-4 to TRBJ2-3, with D perhaps matching TRBD2 (7 bases). The sample here was peripheral blood, taken on day 0 of AZD1222 vaccination. The sequence came from an adult in good health. The DNA for the CDR3 is TGTGCCAGCAGTCCAGCGGGACGGGGGCCAGATACGCAGTATTTT. It translates to CASSPAGRGPDTQYF.